This T cell receptor (beta chain) appears in the sequencing data of a study of OX40 agonist ivuxolimab in advanced cancers. Regarding the study as a whole: Expanded clones belonging to CD8+ T cells outnumbered, on average, those of CD4+.

In this sample, this clone turned up a few times. Its antigen is not known. Trimming took off 4 bases at V and 1 base at J, with 8 bases between the two ends. Germline CDR1 reads SGDLS; CDR2 reads YYNGEE. This CDR3 region has 14 residues. Produced via immunoSEQ multiplex PCR; TCRdb's table is partial and in-frame only. This sample has tens of thousands of clones, with about four fifths found just once. V is TRBV9 and J is TRBJ2-2, with D possibly matching TRBD2 (5 bases). This specimen was CD4+ or CD8+ T cells sorted from blood, taken in a trial of the OX40 agonist ivuxolimab. The clonotype was recovered from an adult with an advanced solid tumor such as melanoma, head and neck, liver or kidney cancer. The CDR3 sequence is CASSPRVNTGELFF. DNA of the CDR3: TGTGCCAGCAGCCCGCGGGTGAACACCGGGGAGCTGTTTTTT.